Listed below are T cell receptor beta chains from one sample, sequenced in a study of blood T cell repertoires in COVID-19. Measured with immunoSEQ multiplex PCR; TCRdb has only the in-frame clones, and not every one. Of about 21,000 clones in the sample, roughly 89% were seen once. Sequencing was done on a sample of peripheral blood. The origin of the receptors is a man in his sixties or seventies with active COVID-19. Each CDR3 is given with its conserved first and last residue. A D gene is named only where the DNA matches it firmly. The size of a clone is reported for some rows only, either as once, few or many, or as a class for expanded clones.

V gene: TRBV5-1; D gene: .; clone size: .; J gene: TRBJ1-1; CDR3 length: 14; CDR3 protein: CASSPGLGGAEAFF; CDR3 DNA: TGCGCCAGCAGCCCGGGACTTGGCGGGGCTGAAGCTTTCTTT
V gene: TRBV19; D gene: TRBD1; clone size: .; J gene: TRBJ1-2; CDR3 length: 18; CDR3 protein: CASSIDSGTGSIGYGYTF; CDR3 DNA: TGTGCCAGTAGTATAGACTCCGGGACAGGGAGTATCGGCTATGGCTACACCTTC
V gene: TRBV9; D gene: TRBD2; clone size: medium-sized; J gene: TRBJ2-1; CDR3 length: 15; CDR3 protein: CASSLSGGVYNEQFF; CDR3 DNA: TGTGCCAGCAGCCTCAGCGGGGGGGTCTACAATGAGCAGTTCTTC
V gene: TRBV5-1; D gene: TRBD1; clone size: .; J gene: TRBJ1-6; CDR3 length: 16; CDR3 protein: CASSLGGQGYNSPLHF; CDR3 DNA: TGCGCCAGCAGCTTGGGTGGACAGGGATACAATTCACCCCTCCACTTT
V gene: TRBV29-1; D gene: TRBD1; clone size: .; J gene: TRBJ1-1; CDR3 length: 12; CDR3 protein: CSGDTGGTEAFF; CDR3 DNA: TGCAGCGGGGATACAGGGGGCACTGAAGCTTTCTTT
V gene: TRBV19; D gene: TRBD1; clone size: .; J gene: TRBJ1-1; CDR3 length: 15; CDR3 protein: CASSIGQGGNTEAFF; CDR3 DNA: TGTGCCAGTAGTATAGGACAGGGTGGGAACACTGAAGCTTTCTTT
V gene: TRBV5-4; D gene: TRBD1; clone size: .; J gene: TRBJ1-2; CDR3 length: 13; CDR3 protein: CASSEGTAYGYTF; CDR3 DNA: TGTGCCAGCAGCGAGGGGACAGCCTATGGCTACACCTTC
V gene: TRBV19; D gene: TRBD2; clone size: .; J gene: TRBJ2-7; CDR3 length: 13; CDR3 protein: CASNGGSSYEQYF; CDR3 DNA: TGTGCCAGTAACGGGGGGAGTTCCTACGAGCAGTACTTC
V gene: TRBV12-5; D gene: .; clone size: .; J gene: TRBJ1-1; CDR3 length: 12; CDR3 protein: CASGSRTELAFF; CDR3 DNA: TGTGCTAGTGGTTCCAGGACAGAATTGGCTTTCTTT
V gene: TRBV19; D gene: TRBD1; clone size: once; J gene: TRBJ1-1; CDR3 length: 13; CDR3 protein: CASSRTGNTEAFF; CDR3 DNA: TGTGCCAGTAGTAGGACAGGAAACACTGAAGCTTTCTTT
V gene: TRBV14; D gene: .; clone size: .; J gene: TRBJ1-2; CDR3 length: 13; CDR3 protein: CASSRSTNYGYTF; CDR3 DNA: TGTGCCAGCAGCCGAAGCACTAACTATGGCTACACCTTC
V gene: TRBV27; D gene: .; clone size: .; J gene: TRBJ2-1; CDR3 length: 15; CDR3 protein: CASSLGRSSYNEQFF; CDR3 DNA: TGTGCCAGCAGTTTAGGGAGGAGCTCCTACAATGAGCAGTTCTTC
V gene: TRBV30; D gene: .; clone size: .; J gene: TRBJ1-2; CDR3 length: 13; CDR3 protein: CAWSPISYYGYTF; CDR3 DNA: TGTGCCTGGAGCCCTATCTCCTACTATGGCTACACCTTC
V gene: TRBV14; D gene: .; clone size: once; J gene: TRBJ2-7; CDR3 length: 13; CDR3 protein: CASSQDGDYEQYF; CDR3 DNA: TGTGCCAGCAGCCAAGACGGTGACTACGAGCAGTACTTC
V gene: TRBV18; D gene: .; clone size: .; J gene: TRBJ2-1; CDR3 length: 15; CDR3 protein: CASSPPVLVSGEQFF; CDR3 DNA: TGTGCCAGCTCACCACCGGTACTAGTAAGCGGTGAGCAGTTCTTC
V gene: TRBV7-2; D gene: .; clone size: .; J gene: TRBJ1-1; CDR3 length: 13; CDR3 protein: CASSYEGGVEAFF; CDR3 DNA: TGTGCCAGCAGCTACGAAGGGGGTGTTGAAGCTTTCTTT
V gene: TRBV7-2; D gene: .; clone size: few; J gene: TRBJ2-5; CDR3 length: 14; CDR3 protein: CASSLGGGRETQYF; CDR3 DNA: TGTGCCAGCAGCTTAGGCGGGGGCAGGGAGACCCAGTACTTC
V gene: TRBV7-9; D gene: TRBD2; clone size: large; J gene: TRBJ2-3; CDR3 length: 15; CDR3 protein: CASSFGTSDTDTQYF; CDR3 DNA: TGTGCCAGCAGCTTCGGGACTAGTGATACAGATACGCAGTATTTT
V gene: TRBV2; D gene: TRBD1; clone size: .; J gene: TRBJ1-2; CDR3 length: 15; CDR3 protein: CASRAGQESNYGYTF; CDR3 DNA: TGTGCCAGCAGAGCGGGACAGGAGAGTAACTATGGCTACACCTTC
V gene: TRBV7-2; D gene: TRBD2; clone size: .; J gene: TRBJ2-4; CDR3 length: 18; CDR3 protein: CASSPAWGLAGGKNIQYF; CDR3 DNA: TGTGCCAGCAGCCCTGCTTGGGGACTAGCGGGAGGAAAAAACATTCAGTACTTC
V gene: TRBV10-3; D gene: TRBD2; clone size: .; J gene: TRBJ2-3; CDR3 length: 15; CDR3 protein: CAISHGTSGGDTQYF; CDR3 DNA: TGTGCCATCAGTCACGGGACTAGCGGGGGAGATACGCAGTATTTT
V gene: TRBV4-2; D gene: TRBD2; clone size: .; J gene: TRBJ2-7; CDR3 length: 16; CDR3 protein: CASSPNLAATGEEQYF; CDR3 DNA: TGTGCCAGCAGCCCTAATCTAGCGGCCACGGGAGAGGAGCAGTACTTC
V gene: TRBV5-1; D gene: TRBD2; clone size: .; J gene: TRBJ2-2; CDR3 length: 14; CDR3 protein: CASGTSGYTGELFF; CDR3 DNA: TGCGCCAGCGGGACTAGCGGGTACACCGGGGAGCTGTTTTTT